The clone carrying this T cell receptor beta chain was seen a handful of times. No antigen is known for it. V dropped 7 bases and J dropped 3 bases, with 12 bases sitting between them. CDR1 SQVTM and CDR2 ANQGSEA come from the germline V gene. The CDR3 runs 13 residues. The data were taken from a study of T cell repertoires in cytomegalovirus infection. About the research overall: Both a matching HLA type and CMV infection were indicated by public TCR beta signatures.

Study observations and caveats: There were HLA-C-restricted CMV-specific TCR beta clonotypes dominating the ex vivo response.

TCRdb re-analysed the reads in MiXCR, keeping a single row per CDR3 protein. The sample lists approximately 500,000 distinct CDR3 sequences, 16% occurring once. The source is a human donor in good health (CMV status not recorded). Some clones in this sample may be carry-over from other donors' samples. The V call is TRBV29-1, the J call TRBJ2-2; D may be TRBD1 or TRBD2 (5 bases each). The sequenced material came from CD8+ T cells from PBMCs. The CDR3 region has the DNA TGCAGCGCCGGGACCAGTTACACCGGGGAGCTGTTTTTT. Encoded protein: CSAGTSYTGELFF.